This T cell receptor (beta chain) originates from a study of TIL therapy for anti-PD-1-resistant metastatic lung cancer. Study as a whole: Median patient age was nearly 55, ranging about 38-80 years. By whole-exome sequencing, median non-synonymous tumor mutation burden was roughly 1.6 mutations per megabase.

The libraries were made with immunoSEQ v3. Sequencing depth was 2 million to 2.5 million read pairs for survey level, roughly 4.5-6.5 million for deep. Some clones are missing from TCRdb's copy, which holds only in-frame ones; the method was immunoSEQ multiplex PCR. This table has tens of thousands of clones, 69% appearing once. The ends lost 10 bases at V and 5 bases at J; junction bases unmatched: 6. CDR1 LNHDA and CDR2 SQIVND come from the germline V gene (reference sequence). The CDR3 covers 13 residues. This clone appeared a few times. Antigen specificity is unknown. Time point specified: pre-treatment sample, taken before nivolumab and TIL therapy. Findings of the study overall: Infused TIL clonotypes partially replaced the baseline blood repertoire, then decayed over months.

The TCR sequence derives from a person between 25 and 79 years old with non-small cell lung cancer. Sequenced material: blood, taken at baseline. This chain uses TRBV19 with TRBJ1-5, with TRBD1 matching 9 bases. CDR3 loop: CATDRGSYQPQHF. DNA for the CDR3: TGTGCCACCGACAGGGGGTCTTATCAGCCCCAGCATTTT.